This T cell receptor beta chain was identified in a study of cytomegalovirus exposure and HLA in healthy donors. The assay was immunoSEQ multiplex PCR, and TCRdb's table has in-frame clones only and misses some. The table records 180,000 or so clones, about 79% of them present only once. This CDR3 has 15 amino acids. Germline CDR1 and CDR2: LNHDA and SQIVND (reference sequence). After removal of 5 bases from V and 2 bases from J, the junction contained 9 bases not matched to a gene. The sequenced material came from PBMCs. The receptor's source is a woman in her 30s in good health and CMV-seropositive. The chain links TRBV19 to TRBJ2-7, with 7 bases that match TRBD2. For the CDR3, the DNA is TGTGCCAGTAGTGTGGCGCTAGCGGAGACCTACGAGCAGTACTTC. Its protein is CASSVALAETYEQYF.